These 4 T cell receptor beta chains were sequenced from one sample in a study of blood T cell repertoires in COVID-19. Some clones are missing from TCRdb's copy, which holds only in-frame ones; the method was immunoSEQ multiplex PCR. The sample carries 250,000 to 350,000 clones, 75% to 90% recorded once. The sequencing input was peripheral blood. These receptors all come from a man between 18 and 35 years old with active or convalescent COVID-19.

The chain joins TRBV28 to TRBJ1-1; tentatively, D is TRBD1 (5 bases). CDR1 MDHEN and CDR2 SYDVKM come from the germline V gene. The CDR3 is 15 residues long. V shed 5 bases and J shed 5 bases, with 18 bases lying between them. CDR3 in amino acids: CASSPLGGGNTEAFF. The CDR3 nucleotides are TGTGCCAGCAGTCCGCTCGGCGGGGGGAATACTGAAGCTTTCTTT. The whole variable domain, filled in from reference TRBV28 and TRBJ1-1, reads DVKVTQSSRYLVKRTGEKVFLECVQDMDHENMFWYRQDPGLGLRLIYFSYDVKMKEKGDIPEGYSVSREKKERFSLILESASTNQTSMYLCASSPLGGGNTEAFFGQGTRLTVV.

The chain combines TRBV7-6 with TRBJ2-1; 9 nucleotides match TRBD1. V lost 5 bases and J lost 4; bases outside the gene matches: 9. Germline CDR1 and CDR2: SGHVS and FNYEAQ. The CDR3 is made up of 16 amino acids. The CDR3 nucleotides read TGTGCCAGCAGCGCCAGAACAGGGGGCGCGTACAATGAGCAGTTCTTC. Translating gives CASSARTGGAYNEQFF.

This clone has only a few counts. The V call is TRBV19, the J call TRBJ2-1, with D perhaps TRBD1 (6 bases). Trimming left V 7 bases short and J 0 bases short, with 16 bases between. The CDR3 loop spans 16 amino acids. Germline V lookup: CDR1 LNHDA, CDR2 SQIVND (reference sequence). CDR3 protein: CASTRWGQSSYNEQFF. CDR3 in DNA: TGTGCCAGTACCCGCTGGGGGCAATCCTCCTACAATGAGCAGTTCTTC.

The rearrangement uses TRBV4-3 and TRBJ1-1; D gene ambiguous. Germline V gene sequence: CDR1 LGHNA, CDR2 YSLEER. Trimming took off 0 bases at V and 0 bases at J, with 11 bases between the two ends. The CDR3 sequence is 16 residues long. The CDR3 reads CASSQDLPGVNTEAFF. The CDR3 DNA follows: TGCGCCAGCAGCCAAGATCTACCCGGAGTGAACACTGAAGCTTTCTTT.